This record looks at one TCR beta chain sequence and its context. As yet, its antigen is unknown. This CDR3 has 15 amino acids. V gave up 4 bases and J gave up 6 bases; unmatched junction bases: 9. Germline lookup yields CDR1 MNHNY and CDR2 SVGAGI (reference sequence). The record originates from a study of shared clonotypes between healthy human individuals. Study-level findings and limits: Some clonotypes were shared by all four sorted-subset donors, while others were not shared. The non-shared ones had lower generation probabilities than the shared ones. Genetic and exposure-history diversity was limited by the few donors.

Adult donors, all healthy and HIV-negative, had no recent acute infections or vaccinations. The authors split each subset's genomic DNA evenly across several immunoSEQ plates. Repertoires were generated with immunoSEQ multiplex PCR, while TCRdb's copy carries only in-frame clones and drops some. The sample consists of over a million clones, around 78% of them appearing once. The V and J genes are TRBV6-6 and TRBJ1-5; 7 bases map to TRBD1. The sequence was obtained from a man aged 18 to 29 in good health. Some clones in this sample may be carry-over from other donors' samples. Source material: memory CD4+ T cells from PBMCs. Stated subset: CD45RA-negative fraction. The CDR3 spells CASSSGRQGRQPQHF. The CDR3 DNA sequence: TGTGCCAGCAGTTCGGGTAGACAGGGTCGTCAGCCCCAGCATTTT.